A selection of T cell receptor beta chains follows, all from one sample in a study of T-cell memory formation after mild COVID-19. A single record per CDR3 protein comes from TCRdb applying MiXCR to the 5' RACE reads. The sample includes some 290,000 distinct CDR3 sequences, 15% to 20% of them seen just once. Sample: PBMCs or a T cell subset sorted from them (not recorded which). These receptors originate from a man aged 18 to 30 who had mild COVID-19 (a few samples of this study predate the infection). Cell type and time point are not known. CDR3s include the opening cysteine and the closing phenylalanine or tryptophan. Fields, in order: CDR3 DNA, CDR3 protein, V gene, CDR3 length, clone size, D gene, J gene. The D gene is left open where the match is weak. Not every row has a clone size; where given, it reads once, few, many or a size class.

CDR3nt: TGTGCCCACGAGGGAGGTTTTAACTATGGCTACACCTTC
CDR3aa: CAHEGGFNYGYTF
v_gene: TRBV28
len: 13
abundance: few
d_gene: -
j_gene: TRBJ1-2

CDR3nt: TGTGCCAGCAGCACACGCAGCGGGAGGACTGAAGCTTTCTTT
CDR3aa: CASSTRSGRTEAFF
v_gene: TRBV7-9
len: 14
abundance: -
d_gene: -
j_gene: TRBJ1-1

CDR3nt: TGTGCCAGCTCACTCCCAGGGGATCAGCCCCAGCATTTT
CDR3aa: CASSLPGDQPQHF
v_gene: TRBV18
len: 13
abundance: -
d_gene: -
j_gene: TRBJ1-5

CDR3nt: TGCAGTGCCAACACAGGACTAGCGGGGGATACGCAGTATTTT
CDR3aa: CSANTGLAGDTQYF
v_gene: TRBV20-1
len: 14
abundance: few
d_gene: TRBD2
j_gene: TRBJ2-3

CDR3nt: TGTGCCAGCAGCCCGGACCTCTCCGGGCACCAAGAGACCCAGTACTTC
CDR3aa: CASSPDLSGHQETQYF
v_gene: TRBV6-5
len: 16
abundance: many
d_gene: -
j_gene: TRBJ2-5

CDR3nt: TGTGCCAGCAAAACAGGGGTGAACGAGCAGTACTTC
CDR3aa: CASKTGVNEQYF
v_gene: TRBV2
len: 12
abundance: -
d_gene: TRBD1
j_gene: TRBJ2-7

CDR3nt: TGTGCCAGCAGCACCCATGAACAGCGGGGGGCCTACGAGCAGTACTTC
CDR3aa: CASSTHEQRGAYEQYF
v_gene: TRBV9
len: 16
abundance: few
d_gene: TRBD2
j_gene: TRBJ2-7

CDR3nt: TGTGCCACCCGGACAGGGGCTAACTATGGCTACACCTTC
CDR3aa: CATRTGANYGYTF
v_gene: TRBV10-3
len: 13
abundance: -
d_gene: TRBD1
j_gene: TRBJ1-2

CDR3nt: TGCGCCAGCAGCCGGAAACGGGGGGGCTTGGAGACCCAGTACTTC
CDR3aa: CASSRKRGGLETQYF
v_gene: TRBV4-3
len: 15
abundance: -
d_gene: TRBD2
j_gene: TRBJ2-5

CDR3nt: TGCGCCAGCAGCTTGGTCAGGGAAGGGAACAATGAGCAGTTCTTC
CDR3aa: CASSLVREGNNEQFF
v_gene: TRBV5-1
len: 15
abundance: few
d_gene: -
j_gene: TRBJ2-1

CDR3nt: TGTGCCAGCAGTTTAGGCCCGATTAGGACTGAAGCTTTCTTT
CDR3aa: CASSLGPIRTEAFF
v_gene: TRBV6-5
len: 14
abundance: -
d_gene: -
j_gene: TRBJ1-1

CDR3nt: TGTGCCAGCAGCCCGCAGGGGACGTCTAACTATGGCTACACCTTC
CDR3aa: CASSPQGTSNYGYTF
v_gene: TRBV7-2
len: 15
abundance: few
d_gene: -
j_gene: TRBJ1-2

CDR3nt: TGTGCCAGCGGCCCCCGACAGGGTGGTTCTTCACCCCTCCACTTT
CDR3aa: CASGPRQGGSSPLHF
v_gene: TRBV12-3/TRBV12-4
len: 15
abundance: -
d_gene: TRBD1
j_gene: TRBJ1-6

CDR3nt: TGTGCCAGCAGCTCTGCGGTGGCAGCCTCTGGAAACACCATATATTTT
CDR3aa: CASSSAVAASGNTIYF
v_gene: TRBV7-2
len: 16
abundance: -
d_gene: -
j_gene: TRBJ1-3

CDR3nt: TGTGCCACCAGTGATTGGGGGACAGGGCAAGATGGCTACACCTTC
CDR3aa: CATSDWGTGQDGYTF
v_gene: TRBV24-1
len: 15
abundance: -
d_gene: TRBD1
j_gene: TRBJ1-2

CDR3nt: TGCGCCAGCAGCCATCGGGGGGGTTTAAACACCGGGGAGCTGTTTTTT
CDR3aa: CASSHRGGLNTGELFF
v_gene: TRBV4-1
len: 16
abundance: few
d_gene: TRBD2
j_gene: TRBJ2-2

CDR3nt: TGTGCCAGCAGCGTCGGACAGGACCACTCCTACAATGAGCAGTTCTTC
CDR3aa: CASSVGQDHSYNEQFF
v_gene: TRBV9
len: 16
abundance: -
d_gene: TRBD1
j_gene: TRBJ2-1

CDR3nt: TGTGCCAGTAGTCGATCCGGGACAGGGGATTCACCCCTCCACTTT
CDR3aa: CASSRSGTGDSPLHF
v_gene: TRBV19
len: 15
abundance: -
d_gene: TRBD1
j_gene: TRBJ1-6

CDR3nt: TGCAGTGCTAGGGACCCCGCAGGGAACACTGAAGCTTTCTTT
CDR3aa: CSARDPAGNTEAFF
v_gene: TRBV20-1
len: 14
abundance: few
d_gene: -
j_gene: TRBJ1-1

CDR3nt: TGTGCCAGCAGCTTTGGAGCACCCCTCCACTTT
CDR3aa: CASSFGAPLHF
v_gene: TRBV7-2
len: 11
abundance: few
d_gene: -
j_gene: TRBJ1-6

CDR3nt: TGTGCCAGCAGCTTTACTGGGGCCGGGGAGCTGTTTTTT
CDR3aa: CASSFTGAGELFF
v_gene: TRBV9
len: 13
abundance: -
d_gene: -
j_gene: TRBJ2-2

CDR3nt: TGTGCCAGCAGCCAAAGGGGGGTTGAGACCCAGTACTTC
CDR3aa: CASSQRGVETQYF
v_gene: TRBV5-4
len: 13
abundance: -
d_gene: -
j_gene: TRBJ2-5

CDR3nt: TGTGCCAGTAGTATAGGTCAGCCCCAGCATTTT
CDR3aa: CASSIGQPQHF
v_gene: TRBV19
len: 11
abundance: -
d_gene: -
j_gene: TRBJ1-5

CDR3nt: TGTGCCAGCAGCTCCTTCGTTACCGGCCCCTATGGCTACACCTTC
CDR3aa: CASSSFVTGPYGYTF
v_gene: TRBV7-2
len: 15
abundance: -
d_gene: -
j_gene: TRBJ1-2

CDR3nt: TGTGCCACCGAACTTAGCGGGGGCGATGAGCAGTTCTTC
CDR3aa: CATELSGGDEQFF
v_gene: TRBV6-2/TRBV6-3
len: 13
abundance: -
d_gene: TRBD2
j_gene: TRBJ2-1

CDR3nt: TGCGCCAGCAGCCAAGGGACATCCCGAGATGAGCAGTTCTTC
CDR3aa: CASSQGTSRDEQFF
v_gene: TRBV4-3
len: 14
abundance: few
d_gene: -
j_gene: TRBJ2-1

CDR3nt: TGCAGCGCCCACGGCGGCAACGTGTTCTACAATGAGCAGTTCTTC
CDR3aa: CSAHGGNVFYNEQFF
v_gene: TRBV29-1
len: 15
abundance: few
d_gene: -
j_gene: TRBJ2-1

CDR3nt: TGCGCCAGCGGGACAGGGGGAGGACAGGATGGCTACACCTTC
CDR3aa: CASGTGGGQDGYTF
v_gene: TRBV4-3
len: 14
abundance: -
d_gene: TRBD1
j_gene: TRBJ1-2

CDR3nt: TGTGCCAGCACTGCTTCGGCGGCAGCAAACATTCAGTACTTC
CDR3aa: CASTASAAANIQYF
v_gene: TRBV2
len: 14
abundance: few
d_gene: -
j_gene: TRBJ2-4

CDR3nt: TGTGCCAGCAGTTTTCGGGACGGGCCCCGCGAGCAGTACTTC
CDR3aa: CASSFRDGPREQYF
v_gene: TRBV12-3/TRBV12-4
len: 14
abundance: -
d_gene: -
j_gene: TRBJ2-7

CDR3nt: TGTGCCAGCGGGACTAGCGGGCAACAAGAGACCCAGTACTTC
CDR3aa: CASGTSGQQETQYF
v_gene: TRBV12-3/TRBV12-4
len: 14
abundance: many
d_gene: TRBD2
j_gene: TRBJ2-5

CDR3nt: TGTGCCAGCAGCCAAGAGGGGCGGAATGGCGAGCAGTACTTC
CDR3aa: CASSQEGRNGEQYF
v_gene: TRBV4-2
len: 14
abundance: many
d_gene: -
j_gene: TRBJ2-7

CDR3nt: TGTGCCAGCAGCGTCGGACAGGTTGGGACCTACGAGCAGTACTTC
CDR3aa: CASSVGQVGTYEQYF
v_gene: TRBV9
len: 15
abundance: -
d_gene: TRBD1
j_gene: TRBJ2-7

CDR3nt: TGTGCCATCAGCCGCTCCACGGGACCACGGGGAGATACGCAGTATTTT
CDR3aa: CAISRSTGPRGDTQYF
v_gene: TRBV10-3
len: 16
abundance: -
d_gene: -
j_gene: TRBJ2-3

CDR3nt: TGCGCCAGCAGCCAAGATTACCTAGCAACTAATGAAAAACTGTTTTTT
CDR3aa: CASSQDYLATNEKLFF
v_gene: TRBV4-3
len: 16
abundance: -
d_gene: -
j_gene: TRBJ1-4

CDR3nt: TGTGCCACCAGCAGACAGACAGGGGCGGGTCAGCCCCAGCATTTT
CDR3aa: CATSRQTGAGQPQHF
v_gene: TRBV15
len: 15
abundance: few
d_gene: TRBD1
j_gene: TRBJ1-5

CDR3nt: TGTGCCTGGGGGAAGAGTGTCGGAAACATTCAGTACTTC
CDR3aa: CAWGKSVGNIQYF
v_gene: TRBV30
len: 13
abundance: once
d_gene: -
j_gene: TRBJ2-4